A single sample is the source of the 12 T cell receptor beta chains below, sequenced in a study of early T cells in non-severe SARS-CoV-2 infection. TCRdb used MiXCR to reprocess the 5' RACE reads, holding one entry per CDR3 protein. The sample carries 57,000 or so distinct CDR3 sequences, roughly 12% recorded once. The sequenced material came from whole blood. These receptors were obtained from an adult who was a healthcare worker with PCR-confirmed SARS-CoV-2 infection or an uninfected control (not recorded which).

This clonotype rates as medium-sized (0.01 to 0.1%). V and J are TRBV2 and TRBJ2-1; perhaps TRBD2 as D (6 bases). Germline V gene data show CDR1 as SNHLY and CDR2 as FYNNEI. Trimming shortened V by 6 bases and J by 3 bases, and 15 bases separated the two germline ends. This CDR3 contains 15 residues. CDR3 sequence reads: CASSVGAGVYNEQFF. The CDR3 DNA reads as TGTGCCAGCAGCGTCGGAGCGGGTGTCTACAATGAGCAGTTCTTC.

This clonotype was picked up many times. The chain links TRBV6-4 to TRBJ2-3, with 8 positions matching TRBD1. Germline CDR1 MRHNA, CDR2 SNTAGT. This CDR3 has 15 amino acids. Trimming at V came to 0 bases and at J to 3 bases, leaving 2 bases not matched to a gene. CDR3 region: CASSDSNRGTDTQYF. In DNA, the CDR3 is TGTGCCAGCAGTGACTCGAACAGGGGGACAGATACGCAGTATTTT.

This clonotype turned up a few times. The V call is TRBV24-1, the J call TRBJ2-3; unclear D gene. Germline CDR1 reads KGHDR; CDR2 reads SFDVKD. The germline V and J ends were trimmed by 5 bases and 0 bases, with 11 bases remaining between them. The CDR3 runs 15 residues. In DNA, the CDR3 is TGTGCCACCAGTGGTACAACCCTAAGCACAGATACGCAGTATTTT. It specifies CATSGTTLSTDTQYF.

This clonotype was recorded a few times. The chain carries TRBV9 and TRBJ2-3, with D possibly matching TRBD2 (6 bases). Trimming took off 6 bases at V and 3 bases at J, with 14 bases between the two ends. The CDR3 is 14 amino acids. From germline, CDR1 is SGDLS and CDR2 YYNGEE. The CDR3 DNA reads as TGTGCCAGCAAGCCGGGGGAAACTACAGATACGCAGTATTTT. The encoded protein is CASKPGETTDTQYF.

The chain has TRBV5-1 and TRBJ2-3, with D unclear. CDR1 is SGHRS, CDR2 YFSETQ, per germline. The V end lost 4 bases, the J end lost 4 bases, and 13 bases lay between the germline ends. The CDR3 consists of 14 residues. The CDR3 nucleotides are TGCGCCAGCAGCCGTGGCCCGACGGCAGATACGCAGTATTTT. It is translated as CASSRGPTADTQYF.

The chain recombines TRBV20-1 with TRBJ2-1; TRBD2 matches at 13 bases. CDR3 length: 16 amino acids. With 5 bases clipped from V and 5 bases from J, the junction kept 9 bases outside the gene matches. Germline V gene lookup returns CDR1 DFQATT and CDR2 SNEGSKA (reference sequence). The chain's CDR3 is CSAEPGTSGINNEQFF. The CDR3 nucleotides read TGCAGTGCTGAACCCGGGACTAGCGGGATTAACAATGAGCAGTTCTTC.

This clonotype was counted at least ten times. The CDR3 sequence: CASSSPDRVGEAFF. The CDR3 bases are TGTGCCAGCAGCTCTCCGGACAGGGTTGGTGAAGCTTTCTTT. V is TRBV5-4 and J is TRBJ1-1; the match to TRBD1 covers 8 bases. The ends lost 3 bases at V and 7 bases at J; junction bases unmatched: 8. Germline V CDR1 and CDR2: SGHNT, YYREEE (reference sequence). The CDR3 runs 14 residues.

This clonotype came up a few times. The rearrangement links TRBV29-1 to TRBJ1-1, with 8 bases that match TRBD1. V lost 5 bases and J lost 2; bases outside the gene matches: 4. Germline V gives CDR1 SQVTM, CDR2 ANQGSEA. The CDR3 has 13 residues. CDR3 DNA: TGCAGCGTTAAGGGACAGGAAAACACTGAAGCTTTCTTT. Translation: CSVKGQENTEAFF.

The sample holds a few counts of this clonotype. The chain employs TRBV27 and TRBJ1-1; 8 bases are a match to TRBD1. The length of the CDR3 is 14 residues. V was pared by 5 bases and J by 4 bases, with 6 bases of the junction left unmatched. The V gene's germline CDR1 is MNHEY and CDR2 SMNVEV (reference sequence). The CDR3 here is CASSGYRGVTEAFF. The DNA for the CDR3 is TGTGCCAGCAGTGGGTACAGGGGGGTCACTGAAGCTTTCTTT.

This clonotype was found a few times. This chain connects TRBV5-1 to TRBJ2-7; TRBD2 matches at 8 bases. This CDR3 is built from 14 residues. V shed 4 bases, J shed 5 bases, and the junction held 8 bases outside the gene matches. Per the germline V gene, CDR1 is SGHRS and CDR2 is YFSETQ. The CDR3 region is CASSPTGGAHEQYF. As DNA, the CDR3 is TGCGCCAGCAGCCCTACGGGGGGGGCGCACGAGCAGTACTTC.

The chain joins TRBV9 to TRBJ2-3, with D possibly being TRBD2 (6 bases). The CDR3 spans 18 residues. V was trimmed by 4 bases and J by 0 bases, leaving 21 bases between them. Per germline, CDR1 SGDLS and CDR2 YYNGEE. The CDR3 bases are TGTGCCAGCAGCCCACAGCCCAGACTAGTAACTAGCACAGATACGCAGTATTTT. Its translation: CASSPQPRLVTSTDTQYF.

This clonotype turned up a few times. The chain has TRBV3-1 and TRBJ1-4, with D perhaps matching TRBD1 (5 bases). The V end lost 3 bases, the J end lost 4 bases, and 9 bases lay between the germline ends. CDR1 and CDR2 from the germline V gene are LGHDT and YNNKEL (reference sequence). The CDR3 has 14 residues. The DNA of the CDR3 is TGTGCCAGCAGCCACCGGGACGGTAATGAAAAACTGTTTTTT. Translated: CASSHRDGNEKLFF.